One T cell receptor (beta chain) is described in this entry. Its antigen target is currently unknown. Per-base qualities were not stored, and no clone one base away is much larger. These data are taken from a study of CD8 T cells in Susac syndrome (dated by TCRdb to 2018 to 2020). Notes on the research overall: Whether CD8+ T cell activation and differentiation in Susac syndrome was antigen driven was tested using repertoire sequencing. Broad study findings and their caveats: The number of individuals in the TCR sequencing and HLA analysis was acknowledged as relatively small.

From a lookup of the germline V gene, CDR1 and CDR2 are SQVTM and ANQGSEA. From its cysteine to its phenylalanine, the CDR3 spans 15 amino acids. The entry retains the CDR3 DNA only, 45 bases that are in frame from base 1. V loses 4 bases, J loses 4 bases, and the germline ends lie 16 bases apart. RNA was extracted using the RNeasy kit, and about 0.45 to 1 ug of the RNA was reverse transcribed with random hexamers. TCR beta CDR3 regions were amplified with the immunoSEQ multiplex PCR assay covering 54 Vbeta and 13 Jbeta segments. PCR amplification bias was corrected by using a synthetic template baseline for primer optimization and computational correction. In the source study's methods: Reads were annotated to V, D and J genes according to IMGT and were analyzed with immunoSEQ Analyzer, with only productive sequences retained. To calculate clonality, Shannon entropy was normalized by log2 of the number of productive unique sequences and then subtracted from one. For each patient and control, public and private clones were evaluated within the 100 most prevalent clones. Clones were defined as Susac-specific when absent from the healthy and MS cohorts, from about a thousand published viral clones and from other ImmuneACCESS disease sequences. TCRdb reprocessed the public reads (quality trimming at Q25 with fastp, clone calling with MiXCR) and kept in-frame beta chains. Rows are unified per CDR3 protein, each entry keeping the most common DNA and genes. The V and J calls and clone size are TCRdb's, not the authors'. The sample table holds 150,000 to 200,000 distinct CDR3 sequences, of which 90% to 95% were seen once. 0.1% of the sample is in the top ten clones.

Peripheral blood CD8+ and CD4+ T cells from healthy donors, Susac syndrome patients and multiple sclerosis patients were profiled using high-throughput TCR beta sequencing. The healthy donors served as controls matched for age and sex. CD8+ TEMRA cells were enriched by FACS, while bulk CD8+ and CD4+ T cells were purified by magnetic negative isolation. Blood was collected in EDTA tubes and processed within 24 hours, with PBMCs isolated through density gradient centrifugation. PBMCs intended for TCR sequencing were frozen in liquid nitrogen and were later thawed in a 37 degrees C water bath. The sorted or isolated CD4+, CD8+ and CD8+ TEMRA cells had a purity of 90% or higher.

Sequencing was done on a sample of CD4+ T cells from PBMCs. This clonotype was obtained from a human donor in good health. In this chain, TRBV29-1 is recombined with TRBJ2-2, with no reliable assignment of the D segment. The CDR3 sequence is CSVARTPVGTGELFF. The bases read TGCAGCGTTGCGAGGACCCCGGTTGGCACCGGGGAGCTGTTTTTT.